Listed below are T cell receptor beta chains from one sample, sequenced in a study of beta chain features in type 1 diabetes. Data came from immunoSEQ multiplex PCR; TCRdb stores just in-frame clones and leaves some out. The sample carries roughly 120,000 clones, less than 40% recorded once. The sequencing sample was made of stem cell memory CD4+ T cells from blood. The receptors were sampled from a woman under 30 in good health. CDR3s include the opening cysteine and the closing phenylalanine or tryptophan. D genes are given only for firm matches. Clone size is not always given. Where it is, it says once, few, many or a class for expanded clones.

V,size,J,D,CDR3,DNA
TRBV6-6,few,TRBJ2-7,.,CASSYGTYTDYEQYF,TGTGCCAGCAGTTACGGGACATACACCGACTACGAGCAGTACTTC
TRBV7-2,few,TRBJ2-1,TRBD1,CASSRNTVGQGRNEQFF,TGTGCCAGCAGTCGGAATACCGTTGGACAGGGGCGAAATGAGCAGTTCTTC
TRBV5-1,.,TRBJ2-1,TRBD2,CASRAVAGVNEQFF,TGCGCCAGCAGAGCGGTAGCGGGAGTAAATGAGCAGTTCTTC
TRBV6-5,.,TRBJ1-1,TRBD1,CASSYTWTGTYTEAFF,TGTGCCAGCAGTTACACCTGGACAGGGACGTACACTGAAGCTTTCTTT
TRBV6-5,.,TRBJ2-5,.,CASRVRRQETQYF,TGTGCCAGCAGGGTGAGGAGACAAGAGACCCAGTACTTC
TRBV5-5,.,TRBJ2-7,.,CASSLPTTSYEQYF,TGTGCCAGCAGCTTACCGACTACTTCCTACGAGCAGTACTTC
TRBV29-1,few,TRBJ2-5,.,CSVEVGLQETQYF,TGCAGCGTTGAAGTGGGGCTCCAAGAGACCCAGTACTTC
TRBV19,.,TRBJ2-1,.,CASSDRRLTNNEQFF,TGTGCCAGTAGTGACCGGAGACTAACCAACAATGAGCAGTTCTTC
TRBV25-1,.,TRBJ1-2,.,CASSEYDSNYGYTF,TGTGCCAGCAGTGAATACGACAGTAACTATGGCTACACCTTC
TRBV9,.,TRBJ2-3,.,CASRPGHSTDTQYF,TGTGCCAGCAGGCCAGGACACAGCACAGATACGCAGTATTTT
TRBV7-2,.,TRBJ2-7,.,CASSFYRVGYEQYF,TGTGCCAGCAGCTTCTACAGGGTAGGCTACGAGCAGTACTTC
TRBV10-3,.,TRBJ2-7,.,CASREIPYEQYF,TGTGCCTCGAGGGAGATTCCCTACGAGCAGTACTTC
TRBV6-1,.,TRBJ1-5,TRBD1,CASSESNRGGNQPQHF,TGTGCCAGCAGTGAATCAAACAGGGGCGGCAATCAGCCCCAGCATTTT
TRBV28,.,TRBJ1-2,.,CASSTVQGSNGYTF,TGTGCCAGCAGTACCGTGCAGGGATCGAATGGCTACACCTTC
TRBV10-3,few,TRBJ2-5,TRBD1,CAISETGVAQETQYF,TGTGCCATCAGTGAGACAGGGGTGGCCCAAGAGACCCAGTACTTC
TRBV13,.,TRBJ2-4,.,CASRSGKGNIQYF,TGTGCCAGCAGGTCAGGGAAGGGAAACATTCAGTACTTC
TRBV5-1,.,TRBJ2-5,.,CASSFISGQETQYF,TGCGCCAGCAGCTTTATAAGCGGGCAAGAGACCCAGTACTTC
TRBV5-1,.,TRBJ2-3,.,CASSLAGFTDTQYF,TGCGCCAGCAGCTTGGCCGGTTTCACAGATACGCAGTATTTT
TRBV14,.,TRBJ2-1,.,CASSPLVRYNEQFF,TGTGCCAGCAGCCCTCTAGTACGGTACAATGAGCAGTTCTTC
TRBV19,.,TRBJ2-1,TRBD1,CASRVPGGKEQFF,TGTGCCAGTAGGGTTCCAGGGGGAAAGGAGCAGTTCTTC
TRBV28,.,TRBJ2-7,.,CASKMKWVGAYEQYF,TGTGCCAGCAAAATGAAGTGGGTAGGAGCCTACGAGCAGTACTTC
TRBV27,.,TRBJ1-2,.,CASSSLQGFYGYTF,TGTGCCAGCAGTTCGTTACAGGGTTTCTATGGCTACACCTTC
TRBV28,.,TRBJ1-3,.,CASSFTVRSGNTIYF,TGTGCCAGCAGTTTTACCGTGAGATCAGGAAACACCATATATTTT